One sample yielded the 16 T cell receptor beta chains listed below, sequenced in a study of blood T cell repertoires in COVID-19. Libraries were prepared by immunoSEQ multiplex PCR; TCRdb keeps only in-frame clonotypes and omits some of them. The data contain about 220,000 clones, 75% to 90% of them seen just once; the ten biggest clones take up around 5.1%. The sample taken for sequencing was peripheral blood. The receptors were sampled from a human donor in a cohort sampled during active COVID-19.

This sequence joins TRBV28 and TRBJ2-7, with D possibly TRBD1 on 5 matching bases. The germline CDR1 and CDR2 sequences are MDHEN and SYDVKM. CDR3 length: 14 amino acids. Trimming took off 5 bases at V and 4 bases at J, with 15 bases between the two ends. The CDR3 nucleotides are TGTGCCAGCAGTCTCCCCCGACAGCCTTACGAGCAGTACTTC. It encodes CASSLPRQPYEQYF.

CDR3 loop: CASSVGRTGGRNTGELFF. Written as DNA, the CDR3 is TGTGCCAGCAGCGTTGGTCGAACAGGGGGTAGGAATACCGGGGAGCTGTTTTTT. J is TRBJ2-2 and V is TRBV9; 8 bases line up with TRBD1. Trimming at V came to 2 bases and at J to 5 bases, leaving 14 bases not matched to a gene. Germline CDR1 and CDR2: SGDLS and YYNGEE. The CDR3 is made up of 18 amino acids.

This chain links TRBV19 with TRBJ1-2, with unresolved D. V lost 4 bases and J lost 2, with 14 bases in between. The CDR3 runs 15 residues. Germline V gene lookup returns CDR1 LNHDA and CDR2 SQIVND (reference sequence). The CDR3 reads CASSTSSAVNYGYTF. CDR3 in DNA: TGTGCCAGTAGTACGTCCAGCGCCGTAAACTATGGCTACACCTTC.

V gene TRBV7-2 combines with J gene TRBJ1-5; TRBD1 is a possible D gene (5 bases). The CDR3 covers 15 residues. Trimming shortened V by 1 base and J by 0 bases, and 7 bases separated the two germline ends. Germline CDR1 reads SGHTA; CDR2 reads FQGNSA. As DNA, the CDR3 is TGTGCCAGCAGCTTAGAGGGGTTTAGCAATCAGCCCCAGCATTTT. It translates to CASSLEGFSNQPQHF.

This chain connects TRBV5-6 to TRBJ2-5, with 9 positions matching TRBD2. Looked up from germline, CDR1 is SGHDT and CDR2 is YYEEEE. CDR3 size: 16 residues. Trimming removed 4 bases from V and 4 bases from J; junction bases left unmatched: 11. CDR3 residues: CASSNRGLAYVETQYF. The CDR3 region has the DNA TGTGCCAGCAGCAATAGGGGACTAGCCTACGTAGAGACCCAGTACTTC. The full variable domain, with the rest looked up from reference TRBV5-6 and TRBJ2-5, is DAGVTQSPTHLIKTRGQQVTLRCSPKSGHDTVSWYQQALGQGPQFIFQYYEEEERQRGNFPDRFSGHQFPNYSSELNVNALLLGDSALYLCASSNRGLAYVETQYFGPGTRLLVL.

Only a few counts were recorded for this clone. The chain recombines TRBV12-3 or TRBV12-4 with TRBJ1-1; a possible D gene is TRBD1 (5 bases). The CDR3 covers 12 residues. V shed 8 bases and J shed 5 bases, with 12 bases lying between them. The CDR3 region is CASGRGRTEAFF. The CDR3 nucleotides read TGTGCCAGCGGTAGGGGAAGGACTGAAGCTTTCTTT.

The table lists this clone with a count of one. The chain recombines TRBV9 with TRBJ2-4; TRBD2 matches 13 bases. V gave up 0 bases and J gave up 0 bases; unmatched junction bases: 18. Per the germline V gene, CDR1 is SGDLS and CDR2 is YYNGEE. The CDR3 is 23 residues long. The CDR3 nucleotides read TGTGCCAGCAGCGTAGATGGGCCTGAGGTGGGACTAGCGGGGAACCTAGCCAAAAACATTCAGTACTTC. As protein: CASSVDGPEVGLAGNLAKNIQYF.

The V and J genes are TRBV18 and TRBJ1-2; 7 nucleotides agree with TRBD1. The ends lost 6 bases at V and 7 bases at J; junction bases unmatched: 5. Germline assignment: CDR1 KGHSH and CDR2 LQKENI. CDR3 length equals 12 residues. CDR3 residues: CASSLDRVGYTF. The CDR3 DNA reads TGTGCCAGCTCCCTCGACAGGGTTGGCTACACCTTC.

The rearrangement links TRBV13 to TRBJ2-6, with D perhaps matching TRBD1 (6 bases). Looked up from germline, CDR1 is PRHDT and CDR2 is FYEKMQ (reference sequence). CDR3 length: 16 amino acids. The germline V and J ends were trimmed by 5 bases and 2 bases, with 13 bases remaining between them. CDR3 sequence: CASSPRTATGANVLTF. Written as DNA, the CDR3 is TGTGCCAGCAGCCCACGGACAGCTACTGGGGCCAACGTCCTGACTTTC.

This chain joins TRBV18 and TRBJ1-1; D is unclear. V was cut by 3 bases and J by 0 bases, with 11 bases left in between. The CDR3 extends over 15 amino acids. Germline V gene data show CDR1 as KGHSH and CDR2 as LQKENI. DNA for the CDR3: TGTGCCAGCTCACCGCGGGGTTCGGTGAACACTGAAGCTTTCTTT. This encodes CASSPRGSVNTEAFF.

The chain combines TRBV12-3 or TRBV12-4 with TRBJ1-2; possible D gene TRBD1, 6 bases. CDR3 length equals 13 residues. Trimming shortened V by 6 bases and J by 2 bases, and 10 bases separated the two germline ends. CDR3 in amino acids: CASRKQGNYGYTF. CDR3 coding DNA: TGTGCCAGCAGGAAACAGGGAAACTATGGCTACACCTTC.

This clone was counted between two and nine times. This rearrangement joins TRBV19 to TRBJ2-2; TRBD2 agrees at 10 bases. Germline CDR1 is LNHDA and CDR2 is SQIVND (reference sequence). The CDR3 runs to 15 residues. With 5 bases clipped from V and 5 bases from J, the junction kept 5 bases outside the gene matches. In DNA, the CDR3 is TGTGCCAGTAGTCTGGGACTAGCGTCTACCGGGGAGCTGTTTTTT. This encodes CASSLGLASTGELFF.

The gene calls are TRBV5-4 and TRBJ2-3; 7 nucleotides line up with TRBD2. Germline assignment: CDR1 SGHNT and CDR2 YYREEE (reference sequence). Trimming removed 2 bases from V and 4 bases from J; junction bases left unmatched: 7. CDR3 length: 15 amino acids. The CDR3 region is CASSFGGSPPDTQYF. In DNA, the CDR3 is TGTGCCAGCAGCTTCGGCGGGAGCCCCCCAGATACGCAGTATTTT.

The gene calls are TRBV29-1 and TRBJ2-2; 13 bases line up with TRBD2. The CDR3 extends over 14 amino acids. V gave up 7 bases and J gave up 8 bases; unmatched junction bases: 7. In germline, CDR1 is SQVTM, CDR2 ANQGSEA. The CDR3 loop reads CSARTSGSGGELFF. The CDR3, as DNA: TGCAGCGCCAGGACTAGCGGGAGTGGGGGGGAGCTGTTTTTT.

This sequence joins TRBV6-5 and TRBJ2-7; TRBD1 is a possible D gene (6 bases). Germline V CDR1 and CDR2: MNHEY, SVGAGI. The CDR3 covers 14 residues. V was trimmed by 0 bases and J by 5 bases, leaving 11 bases between them. CDR3 sequence reads: CASSYSVRGHEQYF. The CDR3 nucleotides are TGTGCCAGCAGTTACTCCGTCAGGGGACACGAGCAGTACTTC.

The V gene is TRBV28, the J gene TRBJ2-7; TRBD2 might be the D (6 bases). Per germline, CDR1 MDHEN and CDR2 SYDVKM. V was shortened by 11 bases and J by 6 bases, with 17 bases between the two germline ends. The CDR3 loop spans 12 amino acids. CDR3 in DNA: TGTGCCGTTGCGACTAGACGGGGCGAGCAGTACTTC. Amino acids: CAVATRRGEQYF.